The 2 T cell receptor beta chains presented below share a single source sample, sequenced in a study of T cell responses to AZD1222 COVID-19 vaccine (dated by TCRdb to about 2021). Library preparation employed the immunoSEQ multiplex PCR assay. This is the immuneACCESS table as TCRdb keeps it, with only in-frame sequences that have V and J called. A part of the clones is gone; compared with another copy, unresolved V genes explain less than half, and the rest is unexplained. This sample is represented by over 100,000 clones; almost 95% of them were singletons. The ten largest account for approximately 1.5% of the sample. What the time point label conveys for this sample: baseline before first vaccination. The sample was peripheral blood, taken on day 0 of AZD1222 vaccination. The source of these receptors is an adult in good health.

The gene calls are TRBV27 and TRBJ2-7; 12 bases match TRBD2. Trimming removed 6 bases from V and 1 base from J; junction bases left unmatched: 1. Per the germline V gene, CDR1 is MNHEY and CDR2 is SMNVEV (reference sequence). This CDR3 contains 14 residues. The CDR3 DNA follows: TGTGCCAGCAGGCTAGCGGGGGGGTCCTACGAGCAGTACTTC. It codes for CASRLAGGSYEQYF.

The V and J genes are TRBV7-9 and TRBJ2-1; 10 nucleotides match TRBD2. V dropped 6 bases and J dropped 3; count of bases not matched to a gene: 2. The V gene's germline CDR1 is SEHNR and CDR2 FQNEAQ (reference sequence). The CDR3 sequence is 14 residues long. The CDR3 is CASRLAGIYNEQFF. CDR3 in DNA: TGTGCCAGCAGACTAGCGGGAATCTACAATGAGCAGTTCTTC.